The sequence of this TCR beta chain was determined in a study of blood T cell repertoires in COVID-19. In the study overall: Whether acute or convalescent, the COVID-19 samples came from the United States, Italy and Spain. The analysed material was cDNA or gDNA that came from T cells, B-cell-depleted T cells, or PBMCs.

This CDR3 comprises 16 residues. V was pared by 5 bases and J by 3 bases, with 10 bases of the junction left unmatched. From germline, CDR1 is SEHNR and CDR2 FQNEAQ (reference sequence). Cohort assignment relied on participant-reported clinical history. Original processing notes: For nucleated cells, counts were estimated from reference gene primer amplification. Sequencing was performed with immunoSEQ multiplex PCR; in TCRdb, only in-frame clones are kept and a portion is missing. The V and J calls and clone size are taken from that table; D and trimming were inferred from the DNA. The data hold 200,000 to 300,000 clones, with more than 75% observed a single time.

Sequences were obtained from PBMCs or T cells enriched from blood (not recorded which). The TCR originated in a man aged 35-49 years who had recovered from COVID-19. The chain is built from TRBV7-9 and TRBJ1-5; 7 nucleotides agree with TRBD1. Here the CDR3 DNA reads TGTGCCAGCAGCCTCGGGGACAGTTCTATCAATCAGCCCCAGCATTTT. It translates to CASSLGDSSINQPQHF.